Listed below are T cell receptor beta chains from one sample, sequenced in a study of chemoradiotherapy in HPV16-positive cancers. Generated by immunoSEQ multiplex PCR, the TCRdb table keeps only in-frame clones and is missing some. The top ten hold 6.5% to 9.5% of the sample, which has 8,000 to 9,000 clones, approximately 71% seen once. The sample was gathered from a patient who underwent chemoradiotherapy. Receptor source: a human donor with HPV-associated anogenital cancer. The CDR3 runs from the conserved cysteine through the conserved F or W. Each record gives: J gene, D gene, clone size, V gene, CDR3 DNA, CDR3 protein. The D gene is left open where the match is weak. Size is stated for part of the rows, as once, few or many counts, or as a class when the clone is expanded.

j_gene: TRBJ2-3; d_gene: .; abundance: .; v_gene: TRBV19; CDR3nt: TGTGCCAGTATGGAACAGGGGAGGGATACGCAGTATTTT; CDR3aa: CASMEQGRDTQYF
j_gene: TRBJ2-2; d_gene: TRBD2; abundance: .; v_gene: TRBV4-2; CDR3nt: TGTGCCAGCAGCCAGACACCCGGGACTAGATCGAACACCGGGGAGCTGTTTTTT; CDR3aa: CASSQTPGTRSNTGELFF
j_gene: TRBJ1-2; d_gene: TRBD1; abundance: .; v_gene: TRBV10-1; CDR3nt: TGCGCCAGCAGTGAGCACCCGGGACAGGGAGATGGCTACACCTTC; CDR3aa: CASSEHPGQGDGYTF
j_gene: TRBJ1-2; d_gene: .; abundance: .; v_gene: TRBV15; CDR3nt: TGTGCCACCAGCAATCCGGGGGAAAACTATGGCTACACCTTC; CDR3aa: CATSNPGENYGYTF
j_gene: TRBJ2-5; d_gene: .; abundance: .; v_gene: TRBV28; CDR3nt: TGTGCCAGCAGCCTCGGGGGTCCCCAAGAGACCCAGTACTTC; CDR3aa: CASSLGGPQETQYF
j_gene: TRBJ1-1; d_gene: .; abundance: .; v_gene: TRBV5-6; CDR3nt: TGTGCCAGCAGCTTGGATGTCCCGAACACTGAAGCTTTCTTT; CDR3aa: CASSLDVPNTEAFF
j_gene: TRBJ2-5; d_gene: TRBD1; abundance: .; v_gene: TRBV14; CDR3nt: TGTGCCAGCAGCCACCTTATCAGGACCTGGACAGGGGGTAATATCCAAGAGACCCAGTACTTC; CDR3aa: CASSHLIRTWTGGNIQETQYF
j_gene: TRBJ1-4; d_gene: .; abundance: few; v_gene: TRBV4-1; CDR3nt: TGCGCCAGCAGCCCTAGAGCCCAGGGGAGGAGGGAAAAACTGTTTTTT; CDR3aa: CASSPRAQGRREKLFF
j_gene: TRBJ1-6; d_gene: TRBD1; abundance: .; v_gene: TRBV4-3; CDR3nt: TGCGCCAGCAGCCAAGATCGGACAGGGGGTTTTTCACCCCTCCACTTT; CDR3aa: CASSQDRTGGFSPLHF
j_gene: TRBJ2-5; d_gene: .; abundance: .; v_gene: TRBV7-9; CDR3nt: TGTGCCAGCAGCTCGCCTGGGGAAGAGACCCAGTACTTC; CDR3aa: CASSSPGEETQYF
j_gene: TRBJ2-7; d_gene: .; abundance: few; v_gene: TRBV11-1; CDR3nt: TGTGCCAGCAGCTTCGAAGTGGGGGGCCTCTACGAGCAGTACTTC; CDR3aa: CASSFEVGGLYEQYF
j_gene: TRBJ1-2; d_gene: TRBD1; abundance: .; v_gene: TRBV13; CDR3nt: TGTGCCAGCAGCCAGACAGGGAGATACCCCGGCTACACCTTC; CDR3aa: CASSQTGRYPGYTF
j_gene: TRBJ1-1; d_gene: TRBD1; abundance: once; v_gene: TRBV5-6; CDR3nt: TGTGCCAGCAGCCACGACAGGGGAACTGAAGCTTTCTTT; CDR3aa: CASSHDRGTEAFF
j_gene: TRBJ1-5; d_gene: TRBD1; abundance: .; v_gene: TRBV28; CDR3nt: TGTGCCACCGGACGTCCGGGACAGGGGTTCGGGTCCCAGCATTTT; CDR3aa: CATGRPGQGFGSQHF
j_gene: TRBJ1-4; d_gene: .; abundance: .; v_gene: TRBV6-1; CDR3nt: TGTGCCAGCAGCATGGCGACAACAGTTGATGAAAAACTGTTTTTT; CDR3aa: CASSMATTVDEKLFF
j_gene: TRBJ2-1; d_gene: TRBD2; abundance: .; v_gene: TRBV4-2; CDR3nt: TGTGCCAGCAGCCAAGATGGGAGGGGCTTCGGGAATGAGCAGTTCTTC; CDR3aa: CASSQDGRGFGNEQFF
j_gene: TRBJ2-3; d_gene: .; abundance: .; v_gene: TRBV7-2; CDR3nt: TGTGCCAGCAGCTTAGGGTCCCCAGATACGCAGTATTTT; CDR3aa: CASSLGSPDTQYF
j_gene: TRBJ2-7; d_gene: .; abundance: .; v_gene: TRBV5-1; CDR3nt: TGCGCCAGCAGCTTGAATACAGGGAGCTACGAGCAGTACTTC; CDR3aa: CASSLNTGSYEQYF
j_gene: TRBJ2-1; d_gene: .; abundance: .; v_gene: TRBV4-3; CDR3nt: TGCGCCAGCAGCCTTCAGGTGGACAATGAGCAGTTCTTC; CDR3aa: CASSLQVDNEQFF
j_gene: TRBJ2-1; d_gene: TRBD2; abundance: .; v_gene: TRBV4-2; CDR3nt: TGTGCCAGCAGCCCCCGGACTAGCGGGAGGGCCACCTACAATGAGCAGTTCTTC; CDR3aa: CASSPRTSGRATYNEQFF
j_gene: TRBJ2-7; d_gene: .; abundance: once; v_gene: TRBV19; CDR3nt: TGTGCCAGTAGTATCCAGGGTACTGGCTACGAGCAGTACTTC; CDR3aa: CASSIQGTGYEQYF
j_gene: TRBJ2-3; d_gene: TRBD2; abundance: .; v_gene: TRBV14; CDR3nt: TGTGCCAGCAGCCCCGGGGGGGGTAGCACAGATACGCAGTATTTT; CDR3aa: CASSPGGGSTDTQYF
j_gene: TRBJ2-1; d_gene: .; abundance: .; v_gene: TRBV7-2; CDR3nt: TGTGCCAGCAGCCCTATTGGGGCTAACAATGAGCAGTTCTTC; CDR3aa: CASSPIGANNEQFF
j_gene: TRBJ1-4; d_gene: .; abundance: .; v_gene: TRBV4-1; CDR3nt: TGCGCCAGCAGCATCTATGGGGGGGCAACTAATGAAAAACTGTTTTTT; CDR3aa: CASSIYGGATNEKLFF
j_gene: TRBJ2-3; d_gene: TRBD2; abundance: .; v_gene: TRBV28; CDR3nt: TGTGCCACCGTTGGGGGGGGAGCCAGCACAGATACGCAGTATTTT; CDR3aa: CATVGGGASTDTQYF
j_gene: TRBJ1-1; d_gene: .; abundance: .; v_gene: TRBV5-1; CDR3nt: TGCGCCAGCAGCTTGCGGACAGCGAACACTGAAGCTTTCTTT; CDR3aa: CASSLRTANTEAFF
j_gene: TRBJ1-1; d_gene: .; abundance: .; v_gene: TRBV7-8; CDR3nt: TGTGCCAGCAGCTTAGGCAGGGTCGGCGGGAACACTGAAGCTTTCTTT; CDR3aa: CASSLGRVGGNTEAFF
j_gene: TRBJ1-5; d_gene: .; abundance: few; v_gene: TRBV7-2; CDR3nt: TGTGCCAGCAGCACCCTCCCCGGCGGCGGCAATCAGCCCCAGCATTTT; CDR3aa: CASSTLPGGGNQPQHF
j_gene: TRBJ2-6; d_gene: .; abundance: few; v_gene: TRBV7-2; CDR3nt: TGTGCCAGCAGCATTAGCCTCTCTGGGGCCAACGTCCTGACTTTC; CDR3aa: CASSISLSGANVLTF
j_gene: TRBJ1-5; d_gene: .; abundance: .; v_gene: TRBV21-1; CDR3nt: TGTGCCAGCAGCAAAACAGGGGCTTGTCAGCCCCAGCATTTT; CDR3aa: CASSKTGACQPQHF
j_gene: TRBJ1-1; d_gene: .; abundance: .; v_gene: TRBV5-8; CDR3nt: TGTGCCAGCAGCTTGGGGGTGGACAGTGAAGCTTTCTTT; CDR3aa: CASSLGVDSEAFF
j_gene: TRBJ2-7; d_gene: TRBD2; abundance: .; v_gene: TRBV28; CDR3nt: TGTGCCAGCGGGAACCGACTAGCGGGATCCTACGAGCAGTACTTC; CDR3aa: CASGNRLAGSYEQYF
j_gene: TRBJ2-5; d_gene: TRBD2; abundance: once; v_gene: TRBV6-6; CDR3nt: TGTGCCAGCTCCAGGGGACTAGGGGAGACCCAGTACTTC; CDR3aa: CASSRGLGETQYF
j_gene: TRBJ2-3; d_gene: TRBD2; abundance: .; v_gene: TRBV6-4; CDR3nt: TGTGCCAGCAGTGACCTAGCGGGGGGGGGAGATACGCAGTATTTT; CDR3aa: CASSDLAGGGDTQYF
j_gene: TRBJ2-3; d_gene: .; abundance: .; v_gene: TRBV6-4; CDR3nt: TGTGCCAGCAGTGAAGGGCAGGGAGGCACAGATACGCAGTATTTT; CDR3aa: CASSEGQGGTDTQYF
j_gene: TRBJ2-7; d_gene: .; abundance: once; v_gene: TRBV7-6; CDR3nt: TGTGCCAGCAGCCTGGATACTTCCTACGAGCAGTACTTC; CDR3aa: CASSLDTSYEQYF
j_gene: TRBJ2-2; d_gene: .; abundance: few; v_gene: TRBV5-4; CDR3nt: TGTGCCAGCAGCTTGTATGTGGGAATCAACACCGGGGAGCTGTTTTTT; CDR3aa: CASSLYVGINTGELFF
j_gene: TRBJ1-4; d_gene: .; abundance: .; v_gene: TRBV18; CDR3nt: TGTGCCAGCTCACAATCGAGGGGAGAAAAACTGTTTTTT; CDR3aa: CASSQSRGEKLFF
j_gene: TRBJ2-7; d_gene: TRBD1; abundance: .; v_gene: TRBV11-2; CDR3nt: TGTGCCAGCAGCTTTCCGGGACAGGGGGGTTACTCCTACGAGCAGTACTTC; CDR3aa: CASSFPGQGGYSYEQYF
j_gene: TRBJ2-3; d_gene: TRBD2; abundance: .; v_gene: TRBV6-5; CDR3nt: TGTGCCAGCACACAGCGGGGGGGCGGGACAGATACGCAGTATTTT; CDR3aa: CASTQRGGGTDTQYF
j_gene: TRBJ2-2; d_gene: .; abundance: few; v_gene: TRBV6-6; CDR3nt: TGTGCCAGCAGTTCCGCCGGGGAGCTGTTTTTT; CDR3aa: CASSSAGELFF
j_gene: TRBJ2-7; d_gene: .; abundance: .; v_gene: TRBV4-1; CDR3nt: TGCGCCAGCAGCCAAGATAGAGGGGACTACGAGCAGTACTTC; CDR3aa: CASSQDRGDYEQYF
j_gene: TRBJ1-1; d_gene: .; abundance: .; v_gene: TRBV27; CDR3nt: TGTGCCAGCAGTCTCACAGGGTTCACTGAAGCTTTCTTT; CDR3aa: CASSLTGFTEAFF
j_gene: TRBJ1-5; d_gene: TRBD1; abundance: .; v_gene: TRBV7-2; CDR3nt: TGTGCCAGCAGCTTTCCACTCGGGACAGGTGACCAGCCCCAGCATTTT; CDR3aa: CASSFPLGTGDQPQHF
j_gene: TRBJ1-4; d_gene: TRBD1; abundance: .; v_gene: TRBV28; CDR3nt: TGTGCCAGCAGTCAACAGGGGTACAATGAAAAACTGTTTTTT; CDR3aa: CASSQQGYNEKLFF
j_gene: TRBJ1-4; d_gene: .; abundance: .; v_gene: TRBV5-6; CDR3nt: TGTGCCAGCAGCTTGGTCGGGGTGACTAATGAAAAACTGTTTTTT; CDR3aa: CASSLVGVTNEKLFF
j_gene: TRBJ1-1; d_gene: TRBD1; abundance: .; v_gene: TRBV15; CDR3nt: TGTGCCACCAGCAGCCAGGGGGAAATGAACACTGAAGCTTTCTTT; CDR3aa: CATSSQGEMNTEAFF